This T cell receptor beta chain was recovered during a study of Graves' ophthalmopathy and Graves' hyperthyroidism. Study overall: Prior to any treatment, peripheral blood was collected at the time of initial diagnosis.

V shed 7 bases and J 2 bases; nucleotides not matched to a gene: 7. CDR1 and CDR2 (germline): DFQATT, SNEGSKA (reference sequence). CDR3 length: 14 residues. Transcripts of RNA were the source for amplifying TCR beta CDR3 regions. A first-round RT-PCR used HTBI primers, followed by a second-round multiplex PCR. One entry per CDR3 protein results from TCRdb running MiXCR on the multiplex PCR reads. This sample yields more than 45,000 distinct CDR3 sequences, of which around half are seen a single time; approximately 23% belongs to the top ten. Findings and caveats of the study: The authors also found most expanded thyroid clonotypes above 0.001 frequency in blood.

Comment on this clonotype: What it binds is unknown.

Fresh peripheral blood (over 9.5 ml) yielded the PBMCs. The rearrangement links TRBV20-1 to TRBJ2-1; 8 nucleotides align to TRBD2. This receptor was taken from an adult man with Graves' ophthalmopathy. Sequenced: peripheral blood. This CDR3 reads CSVPEAGAYNEQFF. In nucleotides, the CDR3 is TGCAGTGTCCCGGAAGCGGGGGCCTACAATGAGCAGTTCTTC.